The subject of this entry is one T cell receptor (beta chain). This CDR3 is built from 13 residues. V lost 5 bases and J lost 6, with 14 bases in between. Germline CDR1 SGHTA, CDR2 FQGTGA. The record originates from a study of spatial heterogeneity in lung cancer. TCRdb used MiXCR to reprocess the 5' RACE reads, holding one entry per CDR3 protein. The sample records around 110,000 distinct CDR3 sequences, 12% being singletons. Indicated time point: blood at routine non-recurrence follow-up after resection. Whole RNA was taken from tumor, nontumor lung or frozen PBMC; it was then sequenced unsorted. The V and J genes are TRBV7-3 and TRBJ2-7; D might be TRBD2 (5 bases). This TCR came from a male donor with early-stage non-small cell lung cancer. Sequenced material: PBMCs, taken at follow-up. CDR3 protein: CASSPGEGSEQYF. CDR3 nucleotide sequence: TGTGCCAGCAGCCCCGGTGAGGGCTCCGAGCAGTACTTC. Drawing the rest from reference TRBV7-3 and TRBJ2-7, the complete variable domain is GAGVSQTPSNKVTEKGKYVELRCDPISGHTALYWYRQSLGQGPEFLIYFQGTGAADDSGLPNDRFFAVRPEGSVSTLKIQRTERGDSAVYLCASSPGEGSEQYFGPGTRLTVT.